Listed below are T cell receptor beta chains from one sample, sequenced in a study of T cells in localized non-small cell lung cancer. This table comes from immunoSEQ multiplex PCR, and its TCRdb copy is limited to in-frame clones, with some not included. This sample has 3,400 or so clones; under 30% occur once, and the top ten carry approximately 9.6%. The sequences come from lung tumor tissue, collected before any cancer treatment. The source is a male donor aged 60 or over with stage I lung adenocarcinoma. Each CDR3 is given with its conserved first and last residue. Each record gives: D gene, V gene, clone size, J gene, CDR3 DNA, CDR3 protein. The D gene is left open where the match is weak. Some rows have no size entry. The others give once, few or many, or a class for an expanded clone.

d_gene: TRBD1
v_gene: TRBV11-3
abundance: few
j_gene: TRBJ1-6
CDR3nt: TGTGCCAGCAGGGGGGGGACAGGGATTAATTCACCCCTCCACTTT
CDR3aa: CASRGGTGINSPLHF

d_gene: NA
v_gene: TRBV19
abundance: NA
j_gene: TRBJ1-5
CDR3nt: TGTGCCAGTAGCTGGGAGGGGACGGGGGGCAATCAGCCCCAGCATTTT
CDR3aa: CASSWEGTGGNQPQHF

d_gene: NA
v_gene: TRBV5-1
abundance: few
j_gene: TRBJ2-3
CDR3nt: TGCGCCAGCGCCCTCCAGAGGACCAACACAGATACGCAGTATTTT
CDR3aa: CASALQRTNTDTQYF

d_gene: NA
v_gene: TRBV28
abundance: NA
j_gene: TRBJ1-5
CDR3nt: TGTGCCAGCAGTTTATTTACGTACCTCAAGCATTTT
CDR3aa: CASSLFTYLKHF

d_gene: NA
v_gene: TRBV11-3
abundance: NA
j_gene: TRBJ1-1
CDR3nt: TGTGCCAGCAGCCAGGGATTCCAGAACACTGAAGCTTTCTTT
CDR3aa: CASSQGFQNTEAFF

d_gene: NA
v_gene: TRBV18
abundance: NA
j_gene: TRBJ2-1
CDR3nt: TGTGCCAGCTCACCAGACTATACCTACAATGAGCAGTTCTTC
CDR3aa: CASSPDYTYNEQFF

d_gene: NA
v_gene: TRBV29-1
abundance: NA
j_gene: TRBJ1-2
CDR3nt: TGCAGCGTTGAAGTGGGGTACAGTCCTAACTATGGCTACACCTTC
CDR3aa: CSVEVGYSPNYGYTF

d_gene: TRBD1
v_gene: TRBV6-8
abundance: few
j_gene: TRBJ1-2
CDR3nt: TGTGCCAGCAGTAACCGGGACAGGGCCTATGGCTACACCTTC
CDR3aa: CASSNRDRAYGYTF

d_gene: NA
v_gene: TRBV10-2
abundance: NA
j_gene: TRBJ2-2
CDR3nt: TGCGCCAGCAGCCTTCGGACAGATATGGGCGGGGAGCTGTTTTTT
CDR3aa: CASSLRTDMGGELFF

d_gene: NA
v_gene: TRBV14
abundance: NA
j_gene: TRBJ1-1
CDR3nt: TGTGCCAGCAGCCAAGATTTGGGCAGAGAAGCTTTCTTT
CDR3aa: CASSQDLGREAFF

d_gene: TRBD2
v_gene: TRBV11-3
abundance: few
j_gene: TRBJ2-5
CDR3nt: TGTGCCAGCAGCCCTGGGGGTAGCGGGGGCGGTGAAGAGACCCAGTACTTC
CDR3aa: CASSPGGSGGGEETQYF

d_gene: NA
v_gene: TRBV9
abundance: few
j_gene: TRBJ1-3
CDR3nt: TGTGCCAGCAGCGTCGGTAGTTCTGGAAACACCATATATTTT
CDR3aa: CASSVGSSGNTIYF